This T cell receptor (beta chain) emerged from a study of blood T cell repertoires in COVID-19. Looking at the study overall: The samples span acute and convalescent COVID-19 from the United States, Italy and Spain.

In germline, CDR1 is MNHEY, CDR2 SMNVEV (reference sequence). The CDR3 extends over 16 amino acids. V lost 7 bases, J lost 7 bases, and 23 bases lay in between. Libraries were prepared by immunoSEQ multiplex PCR; TCRdb keeps only in-frame clonotypes and omits some of them. The table has around 170,000 clones, roughly 80% seen once. The genes are TRBV27 and TRBJ2-1, with D perhaps matching TRBD2 (5 bases). Sequences were obtained from PBMCs or T cells enriched from blood (not recorded which). This clonotype was sampled from a woman in her forties or fifties who had recovered from COVID-19. CDR3 bases: TGTGCCAGCATGGCCGAGGGCGGCCTTACCCGGAATGAGCAGTTCTTC. It is translated as CASMAEGGLTRNEQFF.